This T cell receptor (beta chain) was identified during a study of beta chain features in type 1 diabetes. Overall study findings and caveats: Significant though moderate, a shortening of TCRB CDR3s appeared in all four CD4+ subsets of Type 1 diabetes patients.

Of the isolated RNA, all was reverse transcribed, and so the sequenced material was expressed TCRB transcripts. Assay: immunoSEQ multiplex PCR; the TCRdb copy retains only in-frame clones and omits some. The repertoire has more than 250,000 clones, 14% to 15% of them found once; the top ten carry 0.015% to 0.017%. The CDR3 is 14 amino acids. CDR1 and CDR2 from the germline V gene are SGHAT and FQNNGV. The V and J ends lost 0 bases and 5 bases respectively, with 10 bases between them. Details on this clone: Its specificity is unknown.

The source material was naive CD4+ T cells from blood. The chain is built from TRBV11-2 and TRBJ2-5; possibly TRBD2 for D (5 bases). The TCR sequence derives from a man aged 18 to 29 with type 1 diabetes. CDR3 in amino acids: CASSLDGPGETQYF. Written as DNA, the CDR3 is TGTGCCAGCAGCTTAGACGGGCCGGGGGAGACCCAGTACTTC.